The next 11 T cell receptor beta chains were all read from a single sample in a study of spatial heterogeneity in lung cancer. Described time point: sample taken at primary tumor resection. From tumor, nontumor lung or frozen PBMC, whole RNA was taken unsorted for sequencing. MiXCR was run by TCRdb on the 5' RACE reads, yielding one entry per CDR3 protein. Here the sample spans more than 10,000 distinct CDR3 sequences, around 5% being singletons. The starting material was lung tumor tissue, obtained at surgery. These receptors all come from a human donor with early-stage non-small cell lung cancer.

Points on this clonotype: This beta chain turned up in a library designed for alpha chains; as an off-target read, its abundance says little. The chain couples TRBV6-1 to TRBJ2-3; D is perhaps TRBD1 (6 bases). Germline V gene sequence: CDR1 MNHNS, CDR2 SASEGT. This CDR3 is built from 14 residues. Trimming removed 1 base from V and 4 bases from J, with 9 bases in between. CDR3 region: CASSEGAGADTQYF. CDR3 coding DNA: TGTGCCAGCAGTGAAGGGGCAGGGGCAGATACGCAGTATTTT.

The table lists this clonotype with many counts. This beta chain is an unintended read in a library built for alpha chains; its size means little. J is TRBJ1-1 and V is TRBV10-2; no clear D gene. With 2 bases removed from V and 5 bases from J, the gap between germline ends came to 9 bases. Germline loops: CDR1 WSHSY, CDR2 SAAADI. CDR3 length: 13 amino acids. The CDR3 DNA reads as TGCGCCAGCAGTGAGATCCAGTGGACTGAAGCTTTCTTT. Its translation is CASSEIQWTEAFF.

Many counts were recorded for this clonotype. This beta chain is off target for a library built for alpha chains, so its abundance means little. The chain joins TRBV5-6 to TRBJ1-4; 8 nucleotides line up with TRBD1. The CDR3 loop spans 16 amino acids. Germline CDR1 and CDR2: SGHDT and YYEEEE. The junction had 10 bases not matched to a gene; V was cut back by 5 bases and J by 4 bases. CDR3 DNA: TGTGCCAGCAGACGACAGGGGTACGGGGTTAATGAAAAACTGTTTTTT. The encoded protein is CASRRQGYGVNEKLFF.

This clonotype was found many times. This beta chain is off target for a library built for alpha chains, so its abundance means little. This chain joins TRBV7-9 and TRBJ1-1, with 8 bases that match TRBD1. Germline CDR1 SEHNR, CDR2 FQNEAQ (reference sequence). The CDR3 sequence is 16 residues long. V shed 4 bases and J 6 bases; nucleotides not matched to a gene: 13. The CDR3 nucleotides are TGTGCCAGCAGCTGGAGAGGACAGGGTTCGGTCCCTGAAGCTTTCTTT. Translating gives CASSWRGQGSVPEAFF.

This clonotype was seen more than once but under ten times. The junction and the germline gene differ at one end; a read error may be behind it. As an off-target read in a library built for alpha chains, this beta chain has a frequency of little significance. The chain carries TRBV11-2 and TRBJ1-3, with 9 bases fitting TRBD1. This CDR3 contains 14 residues. CDR1 is SGHAT, CDR2 FQNNGV, per germline. For the CDR3, the DNA is TGTGCCAGCAGCTTAGTCTCCGGGACAGGGAAAACAGAGTTT. Translating it yields CASSLVSGTGKTEF.

This clonotype was observed many times. This beta chain appears as a stray read in a library generated for alpha chains; its size is not informative. This rearrangement joins TRBV7-2 to TRBJ1-6; TRBD1 is a possible D gene (5 bases). From germline, CDR1 is SGHTA and CDR2 FQGNSA. This CDR3 has 15 residues. V lost 7 bases to trimming and J lost 3 bases, with 13 bases between them. CDR3 in amino acids: CASTPAGGYNSPLHF. In nucleotides, the CDR3 is TGTGCCAGCACCCCAGCGGGGGGCTATAATTCACCCCTCCACTTT.

This clonotype was detected many times. This beta chain turned up in a library designed for alpha chains; as an off-target read, its abundance says little. The chain joins TRBV27 to TRBJ2-1; 10 bases fit TRBD2. V lost 5 bases to trimming and J lost 9 bases; unmatched junction nucleotides: 7. CDR1 MNHEY and CDR2 SMNVEV come from the germline V gene (reference sequence). CDR3 length: 14 amino acids. DNA for the CDR3: TGTGCCAGCAGTAAAGCGGGAGGGCGGAGTGAGCAGTTCTTC. Translating it yields CASSKAGGRSEQFF.

This clonotype was seen at least ten times. The junction differs from germline at one of its ends, possibly a read error. This beta chain is an off-target read within a library intended for alpha chains, so its frequency means little. V is TRBV7-2 and J is TRBJ2-1, with 8 bases aligning to TRBD2. The CDR3 totals 16 residues. Germline CDR1 reads SGHTA; CDR2 reads FQGNSA. For the CDR3, the DNA is TGTGCCAGCAGGTTAGAAGCGGGAGTGAAGAACAATGAGCAGTTCTTC. It specifies CASRLEAGVKNNEQFF.

The table lists this clonotype with many counts. This beta chain is off target for a library built for alpha chains, so its abundance means little. This chain connects TRBV6-5 to TRBJ2-7; D remains ambiguous. The V gene lost 0 bases and the J gene lost 7 bases, with 13 bases spanning the gap. The V gene's germline CDR1 is MNHEY and CDR2 SVGAGI. The CDR3 spans 14 residues. As DNA, the CDR3 is TGTGCCAGCAGTTACTCACTGCACAGTGAAGAGCAGTACGTC. Amino acid sequence: CASSYSLHSEEQYV.

This clonotype was recorded many times. The library was prepared for alpha chains; this beta chain is a stray read, so its frequency means little. The genes are TRBV12-3 or TRBV12-4 and TRBJ1-3, with D possibly matching TRBD1 (5 bases). With 10 bases removed from V and 2 bases from J, the gap between germline ends came to 12 bases. The CDR3 runs 13 residues. CDR3 protein: CATADSAGNTIYF. The CDR3 DNA follows: TGTGCCACCGCCGACAGTGCTGGAAACACCATATATTTT.

This clonotype was detected ten times or more. For a library built for alpha chains, this beta chain is a stray read; little rests on its size. The rearrangement links TRBV20-1 to TRBJ2-2, with 11 bases identical to TRBD2. The ends lost 5 bases at V and 0 bases at J; junction bases unmatched: 5. CDR3 length: 16 residues. The germline V gene encodes CDR1 DFQATT and CDR2 SNEGSKA (reference sequence). The CDR3, as DNA: TGCAGTGCTCTTGATAGCGGGAGGGCGAACACCGGGGAGCTGTTTTTT. This encodes CSALDSGRANTGELFF.